This T cell receptor beta chain was found in a study of long-term antiretroviral therapy in people with HIV. The CDR3 extends over 15 amino acids. Germline lookup yields CDR1 LNHNV and CDR2 YYDKDF (reference sequence). V shed 5 bases, J shed 6 bases, and the junction held 7 bases outside the gene matches. Researchers report immunoSEQ v3.0 was run at survey level. The repertoire was sequenced with immunoSEQ multiplex PCR; TCRdb's copy has only in-frame clones and lacks some. The sample contains about 21,000 clones, approximately 79% of which appear only once. Treatment for all HIV-infected participants took place in the United States.

The sample consisted of unsorted PBMCs, taken about 1.8 years before starting antiretroviral therapy. The genes are TRBV15 and TRBJ2-3; 11 bases fit TRBD2. The TCR sequence derives from a woman in her forties with HIV. The CDR3 region is CATSLAGGSWDTQYF. The CDR3 DNA reads TGTGCCACCAGCCTAGCGGGGGGATCATGGGATACGCAGTATTTT. Looking up the rest from reference TRBV15 and TRBJ2-3 gives the full variable domain: DAMVIQNPRYQVTQFGKPVTLSCSQTLNHNVMYWYQQKSSQAPKLLFHYYDKDFNNEADTPDNFQSRRPNTSFCFLDIRSPGLGDTAMYLCATSLAGGSWDTQYFGPGTRLTVL.